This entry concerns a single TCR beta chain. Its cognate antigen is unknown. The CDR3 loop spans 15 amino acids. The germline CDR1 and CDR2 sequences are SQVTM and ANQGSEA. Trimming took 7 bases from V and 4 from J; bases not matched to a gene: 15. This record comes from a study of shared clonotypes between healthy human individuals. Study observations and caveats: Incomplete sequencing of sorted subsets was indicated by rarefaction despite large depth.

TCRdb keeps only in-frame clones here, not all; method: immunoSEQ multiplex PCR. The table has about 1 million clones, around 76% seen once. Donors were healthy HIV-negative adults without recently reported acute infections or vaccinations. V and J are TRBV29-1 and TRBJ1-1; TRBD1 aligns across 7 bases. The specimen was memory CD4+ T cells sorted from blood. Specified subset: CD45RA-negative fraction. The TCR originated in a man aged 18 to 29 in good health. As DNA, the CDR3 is TGCAGCGCCACGGGTGGGACAGTAATACCCACTGAAGCTTTCTTT. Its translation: CSATGGTVIPTEAFF.